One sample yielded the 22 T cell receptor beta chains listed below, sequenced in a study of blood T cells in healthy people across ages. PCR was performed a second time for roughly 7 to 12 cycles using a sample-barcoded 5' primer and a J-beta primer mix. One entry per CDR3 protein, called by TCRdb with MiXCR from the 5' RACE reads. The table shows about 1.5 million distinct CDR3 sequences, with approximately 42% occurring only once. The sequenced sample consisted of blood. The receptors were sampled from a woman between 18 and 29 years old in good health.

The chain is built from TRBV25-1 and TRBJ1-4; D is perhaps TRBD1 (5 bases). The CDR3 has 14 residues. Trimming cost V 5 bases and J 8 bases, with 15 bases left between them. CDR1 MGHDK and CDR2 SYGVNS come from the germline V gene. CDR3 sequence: CASSRTPKGEKLFF. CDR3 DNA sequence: TGTGCCAGCAGTAGGACACCAAAGGGCGAAAAACTGTTTTTT.

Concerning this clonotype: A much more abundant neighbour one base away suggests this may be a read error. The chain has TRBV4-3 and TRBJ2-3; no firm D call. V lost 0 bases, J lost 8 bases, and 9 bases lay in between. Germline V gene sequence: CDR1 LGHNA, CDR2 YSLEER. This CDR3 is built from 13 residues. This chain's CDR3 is CASSQDRAATQYF. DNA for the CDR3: TGCGCCAGCAGCCAAGATAGGGCGGCTACGCAGTATTTT.

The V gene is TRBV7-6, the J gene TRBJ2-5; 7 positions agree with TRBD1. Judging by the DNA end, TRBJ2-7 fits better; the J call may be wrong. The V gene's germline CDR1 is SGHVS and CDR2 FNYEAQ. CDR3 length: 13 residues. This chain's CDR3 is CASSPGQHDEQYF. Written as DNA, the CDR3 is TGTGCCAGCAGCCCGGGACAGCACGACGAGCAGTACTTC.

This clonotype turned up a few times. The CDR3 DNA reads TGTGCCAGCAGTTACTACGGGCGGCGGACCCATAATGAGCAGTTCTTC. It specifies CASSYYGRRTHNEQFF. The V and J genes are TRBV6-7 and TRBJ2-1; D call uncertain. TRBV6-7 is noted as an ORF with a role that remains uncertain. The V end was cut by 1 base, the J end by 7 bases, with 17 bases between. The CDR3 extends over 16 amino acids.

CDR3 coding DNA: TGTGCTAATGGGAGAAACACTGGGAACACTGAAGCTTTCTTT. Translation gives CANGRNTGNTEAFF. This rearrangement joins TRBV12-5 to TRBJ1-1; D is unresolved. Germline assignment: CDR1 LGHNT and CDR2 FRNRAP. V dropped 10 bases and J dropped 1 base, with 16 bases sitting between them. The CDR3 runs 14 residues.

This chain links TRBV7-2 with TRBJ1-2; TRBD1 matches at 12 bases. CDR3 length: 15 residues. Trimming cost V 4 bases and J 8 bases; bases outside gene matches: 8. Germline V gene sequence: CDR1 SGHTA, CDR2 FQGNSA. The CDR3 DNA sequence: TGTGCCAGCAGCTCACCGGGACAGGGGGCGCAGGGCTACACCTTC. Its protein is CASSSPGQGAQGYTF.

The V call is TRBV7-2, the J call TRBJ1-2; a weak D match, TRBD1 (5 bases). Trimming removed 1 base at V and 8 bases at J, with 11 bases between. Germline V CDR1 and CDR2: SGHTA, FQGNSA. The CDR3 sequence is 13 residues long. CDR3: CASSLDRTLGYTF. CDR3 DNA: TGTGCCAGCAGCTTAGACAGGACTTTAGGCTACACCTTC.

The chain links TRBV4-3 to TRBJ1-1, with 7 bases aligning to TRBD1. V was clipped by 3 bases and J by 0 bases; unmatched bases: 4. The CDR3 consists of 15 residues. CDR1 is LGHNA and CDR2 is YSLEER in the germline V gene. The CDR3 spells CASSQMGQLNTEAFF. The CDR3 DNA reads TGCGCCAGCAGCCAGATGGGACAGTTGAACACTGAAGCTTTCTTT.

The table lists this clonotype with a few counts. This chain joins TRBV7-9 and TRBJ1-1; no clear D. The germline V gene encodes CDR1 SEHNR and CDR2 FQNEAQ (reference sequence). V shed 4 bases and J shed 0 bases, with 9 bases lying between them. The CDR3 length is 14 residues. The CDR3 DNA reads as TGTGCCAGCAGCTCCGGGTTTATGAACACTGAAGCTTTCTTT. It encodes CASSSGFMNTEAFF.

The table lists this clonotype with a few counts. CDR3 DNA: TGTGCCATCAGTGGGGCAGGACAGTGGCTTAATTCACCCCTCCACTTT. Translation: CAISGAGQWLNSPLHF. This chain joins TRBV10-3 and TRBJ1-6, with a tentative D call TRBD1 (6 bases). Germline CDR1 is ENHRY and CDR2 is SYGVKD. V was pared by 4 bases and J by 6 bases, with 16 bases between. The CDR3 totals 16 residues.

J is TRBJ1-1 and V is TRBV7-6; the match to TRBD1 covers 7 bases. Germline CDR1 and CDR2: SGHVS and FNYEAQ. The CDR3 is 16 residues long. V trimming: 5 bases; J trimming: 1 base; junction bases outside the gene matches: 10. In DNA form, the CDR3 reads TGTGCCAGCAGCACAAGACAGGGTTGGGGGAACACTGAAGCTTTCTTT. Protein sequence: CASSTRQGWGNTEAFF.

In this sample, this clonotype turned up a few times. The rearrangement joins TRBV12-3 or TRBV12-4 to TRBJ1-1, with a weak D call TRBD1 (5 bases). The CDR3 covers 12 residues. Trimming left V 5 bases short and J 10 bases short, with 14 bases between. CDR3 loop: CASSQQVARAFF. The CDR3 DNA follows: TGTGCCAGCAGTCAACAGGTCGCTCGAGCTTTCTTT.

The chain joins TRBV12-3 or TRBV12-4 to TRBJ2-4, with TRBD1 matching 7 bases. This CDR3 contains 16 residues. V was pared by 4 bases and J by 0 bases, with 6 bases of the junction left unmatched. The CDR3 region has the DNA TGTGCCAGCAGTTCTGACAGGGCCCCAGCCAAAAACATTCAGTACTTC. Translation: CASSSDRAPAKNIQYF.

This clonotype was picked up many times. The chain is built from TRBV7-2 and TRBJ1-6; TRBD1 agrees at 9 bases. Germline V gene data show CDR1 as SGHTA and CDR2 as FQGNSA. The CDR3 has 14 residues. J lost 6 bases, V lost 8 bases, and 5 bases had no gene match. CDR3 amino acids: CASSAGQGNSPLHF. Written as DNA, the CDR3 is TGTGCCAGCTCCGCGGGACAGGGTAATTCACCCCTCCACTTT. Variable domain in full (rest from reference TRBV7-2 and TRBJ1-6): GAGVSQSPSNKVTEKGKDVELRCDPISGHTALYWYRQSLGQGLEFLIYFQGNSAPDKSGLPSDRFSAERTGGSVSTLTIQRTQQEDSAVYLCASSAGQGNSPLHFGNGTRLTVT.

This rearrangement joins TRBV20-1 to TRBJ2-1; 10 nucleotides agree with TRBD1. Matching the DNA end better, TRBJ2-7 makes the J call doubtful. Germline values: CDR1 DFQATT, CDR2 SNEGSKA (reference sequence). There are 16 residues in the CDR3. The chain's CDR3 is CSARDSGTGAHNEQYF. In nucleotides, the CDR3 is TGCAGTGCTAGAGACTCCGGGACAGGGGCCCACAATGAGCAGTACTTC.

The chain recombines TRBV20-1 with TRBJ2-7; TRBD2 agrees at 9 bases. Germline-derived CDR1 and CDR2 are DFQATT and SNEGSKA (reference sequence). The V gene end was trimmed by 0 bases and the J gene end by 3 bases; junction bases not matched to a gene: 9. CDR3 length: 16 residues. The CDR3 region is CSARDPQTSGYYEQYF. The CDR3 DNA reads TGCAGTGCTAGAGATCCCCAGACTAGCGGTTACTACGAGCAGTACTTC.

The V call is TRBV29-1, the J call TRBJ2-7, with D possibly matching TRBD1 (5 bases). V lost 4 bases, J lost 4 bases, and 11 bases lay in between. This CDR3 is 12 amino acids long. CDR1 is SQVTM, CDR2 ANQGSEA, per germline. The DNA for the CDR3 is TGCAGCGTTGGTGACAGAAGATACGAGCAGTACTTC. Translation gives CSVGDRRYEQYF.

The CDR3 bases are TGTGCCACCAGCAGAGATGCGAACAGGGTAGGATCCTACGAGCAGTACTTC. This translates into CATSRDANRVGSYEQYF. V is TRBV15 and J is TRBJ2-7, with D perhaps matching TRBD1 (6 bases). Germline loops: CDR1 LNHNV, CDR2 YYDKDF (reference sequence). The CDR3 contains 17 residues. Trimming removed 0 bases at V and 1 base at J, with 16 bases between.

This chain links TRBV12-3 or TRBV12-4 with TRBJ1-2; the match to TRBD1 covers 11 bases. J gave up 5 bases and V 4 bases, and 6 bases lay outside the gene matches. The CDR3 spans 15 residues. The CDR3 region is CASSSRDRGKYGYTF. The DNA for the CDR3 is TGTGCCAGCAGTTCCAGGGACAGGGGGAAGTATGGCTACACCTTC.

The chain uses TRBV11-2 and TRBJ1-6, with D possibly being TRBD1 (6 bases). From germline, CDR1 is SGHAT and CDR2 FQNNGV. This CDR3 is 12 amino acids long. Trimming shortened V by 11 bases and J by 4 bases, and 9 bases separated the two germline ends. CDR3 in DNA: TGTGCCGTAGGGGGGTATAATTCACCCCTCCACTTT. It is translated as CAVGGYNSPLHF.

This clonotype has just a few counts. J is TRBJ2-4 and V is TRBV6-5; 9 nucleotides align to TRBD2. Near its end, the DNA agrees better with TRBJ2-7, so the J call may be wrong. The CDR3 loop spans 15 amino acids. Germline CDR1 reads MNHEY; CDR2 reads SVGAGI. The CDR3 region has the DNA TGTGCCAGCAGTTACCTAGCGGGAACTGTCTACGAGCAGTACTTC. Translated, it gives CASSYLAGTVYEQYF.

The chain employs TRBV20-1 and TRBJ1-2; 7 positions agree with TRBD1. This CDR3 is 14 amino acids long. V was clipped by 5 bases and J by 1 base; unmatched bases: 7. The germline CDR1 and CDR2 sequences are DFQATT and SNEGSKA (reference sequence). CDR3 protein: CSAEGQPFNYGYTF. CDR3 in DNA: TGCAGTGCTGAGGGACAGCCATTTAACTATGGCTACACCTTC.